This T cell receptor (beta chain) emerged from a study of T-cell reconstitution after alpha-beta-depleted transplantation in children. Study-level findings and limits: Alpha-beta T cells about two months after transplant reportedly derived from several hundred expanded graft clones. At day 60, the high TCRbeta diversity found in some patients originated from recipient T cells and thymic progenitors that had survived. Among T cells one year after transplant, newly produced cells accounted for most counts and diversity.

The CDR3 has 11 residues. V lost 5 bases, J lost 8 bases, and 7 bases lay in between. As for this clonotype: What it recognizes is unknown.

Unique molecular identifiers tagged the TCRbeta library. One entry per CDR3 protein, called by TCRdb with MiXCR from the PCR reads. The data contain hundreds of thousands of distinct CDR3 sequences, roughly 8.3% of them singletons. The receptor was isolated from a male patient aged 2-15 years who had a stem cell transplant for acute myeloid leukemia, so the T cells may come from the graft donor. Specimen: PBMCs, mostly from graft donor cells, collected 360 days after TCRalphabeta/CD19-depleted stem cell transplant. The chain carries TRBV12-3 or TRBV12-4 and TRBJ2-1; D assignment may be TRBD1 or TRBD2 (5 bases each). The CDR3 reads CASSRGYEQFF. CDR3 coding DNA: TGTGCCAGCAGTCGGGGCTATGAGCAGTTCTTC.